This T cell receptor (beta chain) was profiled in a study of circulating and synovial CD4+ cells in juvenile arthritis. Notes on the study in general: The pathogenic-like versus bulk T cell difference escaped Vbeta family analysis. Bulk blood CD4 repertoires were more diverse than these. These blood cells shared more CDR3 sequences with synovium than bulk blood.

Assay: immunoSEQ multiplex PCR; the TCRdb copy retains only in-frame clones and omits some. The data hold a few thousand clones, with about 90% observed a single time. The CDR3 covers 13 residues. The germline gives CDR1 SEHNR, CDR2 FQNEAQ (reference sequence). Deletions cut 6 bases from V and 1 base from J, with 9 bases between. Of note for this clone: Its antigen is not identified.

Circulating pathogenic-like lymphocytes came from less than 10 mL of blood per patient. Material for sequencing was HLA-DR+ CD4+ T cells from blood. Subset noted: circulating pathogenic-like lymphocytes, sorted as HLA-DR+CD14-CD3+CD4+CD25low/- blood T cells. The chain joins TRBV7-9 to TRBJ1-1; D possibly corresponds to TRBD1 (6 bases). The clonotype was recovered from a human donor with juvenile idiopathic arthritis. The CDR3 nucleotides are TGTGCCAGCAGAGAACAGGGGAACACTGAAGCTTTCTTT. This gives the protein CASREQGNTEAFF.